These 19 T cell receptor beta chains share one sample of origin, sequenced in a study of OX40 agonist ivuxolimab in advanced cancers. This table comes from immunoSEQ multiplex PCR, and its TCRdb copy is limited to in-frame clones, with some not included. The sample holds tens of thousands of clones; more than 70% are singletons and the top ten take roughly 2.5%. The sequences come from CD4+ or CD8+ T cells sorted from blood, collected in a trial of the OX40 agonist ivuxolimab. The origin of the receptors is an adult with an advanced solid tumor such as melanoma, head and neck, liver or kidney cancer.

The chain is built from TRBV19 and TRBJ1-1; D possibly corresponds to TRBD1 (6 bases). This CDR3 has 14 residues. CDR1 and CDR2 (germline): LNHDA, SQIVND (reference sequence). V lost 5 bases, J lost 0 bases, and 10 bases lay in between. The CDR3 DNA reads TGTGCCAGTAGTCCCCACAGGGTGAACACTGAAGCTTTCTTT. Amino acids: CASSPHRVNTEAFF.

This clone appeared a single time. The chain employs TRBV6-1 and TRBJ1-4; no firm D call. This CDR3 is 14 amino acids long. The V gene lost 1 base and the J gene lost 8 bases, with 11 bases spanning the gap. CDR1 and CDR2 from the germline V gene are MNHNS and SASEGT. CDR3 loop: CASSEERNREKLFF. DNA of the CDR3: TGTGCCAGCAGTGAAGAGAGGAACCGGGAAAAACTGTTTTTT.

The CDR3 bases are TGTGCCAGCAGTCTCTACCGGCCTTACCTCTCCTACGAGCAGTACTTC. Its protein product is CASSLYRPYLSYEQYF. V is TRBV7-2 and J is TRBJ2-7, with D unclear. Germline V CDR1 and CDR2: SGHTA, FQGNSA. This CDR3 is 16 amino acids long. V was trimmed by 6 bases and J by 0 bases, leaving 18 bases between them.

The chain uses TRBV30 and TRBJ1-2; TRBD1 aligns across 7 bases. The germline CDR1 and CDR2 sequences are GTSNPN and SVGIG (reference sequence). The CDR3 totals 13 residues. J was trimmed by 1 base and V by 8 bases; bases with no gene match: 7. CDR3 region: CAGNRGFNYGYTF. As DNA, the CDR3 is TGTGCCGGAAACAGGGGATTTAACTATGGCTACACCTTC.

The chain has TRBV6-4 and TRBJ1-6; the D gene is possibly TRBD1 (6 bases). The CDR3 spans 13 residues. The germline V gene has CDR1 MRHNA and CDR2 SNTAGT. The V gene lost 6 bases and the J gene lost 10 bases, with 13 bases spanning the gap. CDR3 protein: CASRAGADSPLHF. For the CDR3, the DNA is TGTGCCAGCAGGGCAGGGGCCGACTCACCCCTCCACTTT.

This clone was detected only once. The chain employs TRBV13 and TRBJ1-2, with D unclear. V lost 0 bases and J 4 bases, leaving 18 bases between the germline ends. Germline CDR1 reads PRHDT; CDR2 reads FYEKMQ (reference sequence). The CDR3 sequence is 17 residues long. The CDR3 loop reads CASSLGAGNPGGYGYTF. Written as DNA, the CDR3 is TGTGCCAGCAGCTTAGGAGCTGGTAACCCGGGCGGCTATGGCTACACCTTC. The variable domain in full, with the rest retrieved from reference TRBV13 and TRBJ1-2, is AAGVIQSPRHLIKEKRETATLKCYPIPRHDTVYWYQQGPGQDPQFLISFYEKMQSDKGSIPDRFSAQQFSDYHSELNMSSLELGDSALYFCASSLGAGNPGGYGYTFGSGTRLTVV.

The chain recombines TRBV28 with TRBJ1-5; D gene uncertain. The CDR3 spans 13 residues. CDR1 and CDR2 from the germline V gene are MDHEN and SYDVKM. V was clipped by 3 bases and J by 6 bases, with 9 bases between them. In nucleotides, the CDR3 is TGTGCCAGCAGTTTTACATCCGGTCAGCCCCAGCATTTT. Amino acids: CASSFTSGQPQHF.

V and J are TRBV4-3 and TRBJ2-1; D is possibly TRBD2 (7 bases). V lost 0 bases and J 3 bases, leaving 12 bases between the germline ends. The CDR3 spans 16 residues. CDR1 and CDR2 (germline): LGHNA, YSLEER. The CDR3 nucleotides read TGCGCCAGCAGCCAAGATTGGGGGGGCCTCTACAATGAGCAGTTCTTC. It yields the protein CASSQDWGGLYNEQFF.

The chain couples TRBV29-1 to TRBJ2-3; D gene uncertain. CDR1 SQVTM and CDR2 ANQGSEA come from the germline V gene. This CDR3 region has 12 residues. V was trimmed by 3 bases and J by 4 bases, leaving 8 bases between them. This CDR3 reads CSVDLLSDTQYF. CDR3 DNA sequence: TGCAGCGTTGACCTGTTATCAGATACGCAGTATTTT.

The V call is TRBV6-6, the J call TRBJ1-1; D gene uncertain. V lost 7 bases and J lost 1, with 13 bases in between. Germline loops: CDR1 MNHNY, CDR2 SVGAGI (reference sequence). The CDR3 runs to 14 residues. The CDR3 DNA reads TGTGCCAGCATTTTTACGACGGGGAACACTGAAGCTTTCTTT. Its protein is CASIFTTGNTEAFF.

V and J are TRBV7-9 and TRBJ1-2; D may be TRBD1 (5 bases). Trimming removed 1 base from V and 6 bases from J, with 15 bases in between. Per germline, CDR1 SEHNR and CDR2 FQNEAQ (reference sequence). The CDR3 has 15 residues. The chain's CDR3 is CASSLEIPGRNGYTF. For the CDR3, the DNA is TGTGCCAGCAGCTTAGAAATTCCGGGGCGCAATGGCTACACCTTC.

The gene calls are TRBV7-9 and TRBJ1-5; D remains ambiguous. Between the trimmed V and J ends, which lost 4 bases and 7 bases, there was a span of 8 bases. Germline V gene sequence: CDR1 SEHNR, CDR2 FQNEAQ (reference sequence). The CDR3 runs to 12 residues. Here the CDR3 reads CASSSPPQPQHF. The CDR3 DNA is TGTGCCAGCAGCTCGCCCCCCCAGCCCCAGCATTTT.

The J gene is TRBJ2-7, the V gene TRBV6-6; 12 nucleotides match TRBD2. The CDR3 covers 16 residues. Looked up from germline, CDR1 is MNHNY and CDR2 is SVGAGI (reference sequence). The trim removed 4 bases at V and 0 bases at J, leaving 4 bases unmatched. The CDR3 DNA reads TGTGCCAGCAGTTCCTTGACTAGCGGGGGCTCCTACGAGCAGTACTTC. Its translation: CASSSLTSGGSYEQYF.

This clone was observed a few times. The chain couples TRBV30 to TRBJ1-1; the D is unclear. The CDR3 has 12 residues. Per the germline V gene, CDR1 is GTSNPN and CDR2 is SVGIG (reference sequence). Trimming removed 5 bases at V and 3 bases at J, with 10 bases between. The CDR3 loop reads CAWAVYHTEAFF. The CDR3 bases are TGTGCCTGGGCCGTGTATCACACTGAAGCTTTCTTT.

This sequence joins TRBV9 and TRBJ1-4, with D possibly being TRBD1 (5 bases). V lost 0 bases and J 6 bases, leaving 18 bases between the germline ends. The CDR3 sequence is 17 residues long. Germline lookup yields CDR1 SGDLS and CDR2 YYNGEE. The CDR3 spells CASSVEGRRRGDEKLFF. The CDR3 DNA sequence: TGTGCCAGCAGCGTAGAGGGTCGAAGGAGGGGCGATGAAAAACTGTTTTTT.

The rearrangement links TRBV15 to TRBJ2-2, with D perhaps matching TRBD2 (5 bases). V dropped 8 bases and J dropped 2 bases, with 12 bases sitting between them. The CDR3 totals 14 residues. CDR1 and CDR2 from the germline V gene are LNHNV and YYDKDF (reference sequence). CDR3 coding DNA: TGTGCCACCGGAGGACCGATAAACACCGGGGAGCTGTTTTTT. This codes for CATGGPINTGELFF.

This clone was picked up a small number of times. The chain couples TRBV6-5 to TRBJ1-5, with D unresolved. The V and J ends lost 4 bases and 5 bases respectively, with 9 bases between them. From germline, CDR1 is MNHEY and CDR2 SVGAGI. The CDR3 covers 13 residues. The CDR3 here is CASSFALDQPQHF. As DNA, the CDR3 is TGTGCCAGCAGTTTTGCCCTAGATCAGCCCCAGCATTTT.

The sample holds a few counts of this clone. This rearrangement joins TRBV7-9 to TRBJ1-5, with D perhaps TRBD1 (5 bases). V was pared by 0 bases and J by 7 bases, with 16 bases between. Germline-derived CDR1 and CDR2 are SEHNR and FQNEAQ (reference sequence). CDR3 length equals 16 residues. The CDR3 sequence: CASSLAWQGTDQPQHF. CDR3 bases: TGTGCCAGCAGCTTAGCGTGGCAGGGTACGGACCAGCCCCAGCATTTT.

The rearrangement uses TRBV9 and TRBJ1-2, with D uncertain. The germline V gene has CDR1 SGDLS and CDR2 YYNGEE. The CDR3 is made up of 13 amino acids. V dropped 3 bases and J dropped 3 bases, with 9 bases sitting between them. CDR3 in DNA: TGTGCCAGCAGCGGTCAGGAGTACTATGGCTACACCTTC. Translated, it gives CASSGQEYYGYTF.